One sample yielded the 26 T cell receptor beta chains listed below, sequenced in a study of regulatory T cells in long-lasting Graves disease. Described time point: newly diagnosed GD, antithyroid drugs for less than 3 months. PBMCs provided the RNA from which the TCR library was made. CDR3-region Arm-PCR and iRepertoire HTBI primers produced the TCR beta libraries. TCRdb reprocessed the multiplex PCR reads with MiXCR, giving one entry per CDR3 protein. The sample shows some 560,000 distinct CDR3 sequences, more than 15% of them seen only once. These data also featured in a second study, about T cells in Graves' hyperthyroidism and ophthalmopathy.

Specimen: peripheral blood mononuclear cells (PBMCs), collected at new diagnosis, from a patient treated with antithyroid drugs. All receptors come from a woman aged 35 to 60 with Graves disease.

This clonotype was counted many times. The J gene is TRBJ2-7, the V gene TRBV13, with D unclear. This CDR3 is 15 amino acids long. V lost 2 bases and J lost 0, with 11 bases in between. Germline values: CDR1 PRHDT, CDR2 FYEKMQ (reference sequence). The CDR3, as DNA: TGTGCCAGCAGCTTATATGGGAATAGCTCCTACGAGCAGTACTTC. Translated: CASSLYGNSSYEQYF.

In this sample, this clonotype turned up a few times. The chain joins TRBV20-1 to TRBJ1-5; 8 nucleotides align to TRBD1. V was clipped by 1 base and J by 4 bases; unmatched bases: 6. The V gene's germline CDR1 is DFQATT and CDR2 SNEGSKA (reference sequence). There are 15 residues in the CDR3. In nucleotides, the CDR3 is TGCAGTGCTAGAGGGACAGGGCATTTTAATCAGCCCCAGCATTTT. It yields the protein CSARGTGHFNQPQHF.

This clonotype was observed at least ten times. This chain joins TRBV28 and TRBJ1-2; perhaps TRBD1 as D (6 bases). The CDR3 sequence is 15 residues long. The V end lost 4 bases, the J end lost 4 bases, and 16 bases lay between the germline ends. Germline V gene data show CDR1 as MDHEN and CDR2 as SYDVKM. The CDR3 nucleotides read TGTGCCAGCAGTTCCCCAACCGGGACAAGCTATGGCTACACCTTC. Protein sequence: CASSSPTGTSYGYTF.

Ten or more counts support this clonotype. This chain joins TRBV15 and TRBJ2-3; D unresolved. The V end was cut by 5 bases, the J end by 0 bases, with 6 bases between. This CDR3 is 13 amino acids long. Germline V gene lookup returns CDR1 LNHNV and CDR2 YYDKDF (reference sequence). CDR3 region: CATSFLSTDTQYF. The CDR3 DNA reads TGTGCCACCAGCTTCTTGAGCACAGATACGCAGTATTTT.

The rearrangement uses TRBV3-1 and TRBJ2-7, with a tentative D call TRBD1 (6 bases). The V and J ends lost 0 bases and 5 bases respectively, with 20 bases between them. The CDR3 has 17 amino acids. The V gene's germline CDR1 is LGHDT and CDR2 YNNKEL (reference sequence). CDR3 amino acids: CASSQDVLFRGANEQYF. The CDR3 nucleotides read TGTGCCAGCAGCCAAGACGTTCTTTTCAGGGGCGCCAACGAGCAGTACTTC.

The sample holds one count of this clonotype. Given a much more abundant clone one base away, this may be a read error. V gene TRBV28 combines with J gene TRBJ2-3, with D perhaps TRBD1 (6 bases). The DNA matches TRBJ1-1 better at its end, which makes the J call doubtful. From germline, CDR1 is MDHEN and CDR2 SYDVKM. The CDR3 length is 15 residues. The CDR3 protein is CASSLIFVGGAEAFF. CDR3 DNA: TGTGCCAGCAGTTTAATCTTCGTCGGGGGCGCTGAAGCTTTCTTT.

In this sample, this clonotype turned up many times. This chain uses TRBV3-1 with TRBJ1-5, with 8 bases that match TRBD1. The CDR3 totals 14 residues. Germline assignment: CDR1 LGHDT and CDR2 YNNKEL (reference sequence). Trimming cost V 5 bases and J 3 bases; bases outside gene matches: 3. The CDR3 nucleotides read TGTGCCAGCAGCATGGACAGGGACAATCAGCCCCAGCATTTT. Translated: CASSMDRDNQPQHF.

This clonotype was picked up many times. J is TRBJ2-3 and V is TRBV29-1, with D possibly matching TRBD2 (6 bases). The germline V and J ends were trimmed by 4 bases and 0 bases, with 11 bases remaining between them. Per germline, CDR1 SQVTM and CDR2 ANQGSEA. The CDR3 has 14 amino acids. CDR3 sequence (DNA): TGCAGCGTTGTGGAGGGGCTCAGCACAGATACGCAGTATTTT. Its protein is CSVVEGLSTDTQYF.

CDR3 sequence reads: CASSPTGSAETQYF. The CDR3 coding sequence is TGTGCCAGCTCACCAACGGGGTCTGCAGAGACCCAGTACTTC. The chain links TRBV18 to TRBJ2-5, with a possible D match to TRBD2 (5 bases). The V and J ends lost 2 bases and 4 bases respectively, with 11 bases between them. The CDR3 has 14 amino acids. Germline loops: CDR1 KGHSH, CDR2 LQKENI.

Notes on this clonotype: Given a much more abundant clone one base away, this may be a read error. This chain links TRBV2 with TRBJ2-5; 10 bases fit TRBD1. The V gene's germline CDR1 is SNHLY and CDR2 FYNNEI. CDR3 size: 15 residues. The CDR3 DNA sequence: TGTGCCATCAGTGAGGAGGGACAGGGGCGCAATGAGCAGTACTTC. Protein product: CAISEEGQGRNEQYF.

Many counts were recorded for this clonotype. The genes are TRBV7-2 and TRBJ2-1, with D tentatively TRBD1 (5 bases). Germline CDR1 is SGHTA and CDR2 is FQGNSA. Trimming cost V 5 bases and J 4 bases, with 15 bases left between them. The CDR3 totals 15 residues. CDR3 DNA: TGTGCCAGCAGCCGGACATGGGGCGGTTACAATGAGCAGTTCTTC. It specifies CASSRTWGGYNEQFF. The entire variable domain, with the rest obtained from reference TRBV7-2 and TRBJ2-1, is as follows: GAGVSQSPSNKVTEKGKDVELRCDPISGHTALYWYRQSLGQGLEFLIYFQGNSAPDKSGLPSDRFSAERTGGSVSTLTIQRTQQEDSAVYLCASSRTWGGYNEQFFGPGTRLTVL.

In this sample, this clonotype turned up a few times. This chain joins TRBV20-1 and TRBJ2-7, with D tentatively TRBD1 or TRBD2 (6 bases each). The CDR3 is 14 amino acids. With 5 bases removed from V and 0 bases from J, the gap between germline ends came to 14 bases. The V gene's germline CDR1 is DFQATT and CDR2 SNEGSKA (reference sequence). CDR3 protein: CSAAPGALSYEQYF. CDR3 sequence (DNA): TGCAGTGCTGCCCCGGGGGCCCTCTCCTACGAGCAGTACTTC.

This clonotype was picked up many times. This sequence joins TRBV5-1 and TRBJ1-2; D ambiguous. V shed 0 bases and J shed 3 bases, with 12 bases lying between them. This CDR3 region has 15 residues. Germline loops: CDR1 SGHRS, CDR2 YFSETQ. The CDR3 nucleotides read TGCGCCAGCAGCTTGGAAGCATTCCCCTACTATGGCTACACCTTC. Residues: CASSLEAFPYYGYTF.

Comment on this clonotype: The junction differs from germline at one of its ends, possibly a read error. The chain uses TRBV6-4 and TRBJ2-1; weak D call: TRBD1 (6 bases). Germline-derived CDR1 and CDR2 are MRHNA and SNTAGT. The CDR3 is 13 residues long. Here the CDR3 reads CAIMGHQPNEQSF. For the CDR3, the DNA is TGTGCCATCATGGGACACCAACCCAATGAGCAGTCCTTC.

As to this clonotype: This sequence may be a read error, since a much larger clone differs from it by one base. This chain joins TRBV10-3 and TRBJ2-3; weak D call: TRBD2 (5 bases). Matching the DNA end better, TRBJ2-1 makes the J call doubtful. CDR1 is ENHRY and CDR2 is SYGVKD in the germline V gene. This CDR3 is 15 amino acids long. The CDR3 nucleotides are TGTGCCAGCAAACCTCGCCCCGGGAAGACCTACGAGCAGTTCTTC. Its protein product is CASKPRPGKTYEQFF.

This clonotype has a count of ten or more. J is TRBJ1-1 and V is TRBV11-3; possible D gene TRBD1, 5 bases. The V and J ends lost 2 bases and 11 bases respectively, with 12 bases between them. The CDR3 loop spans 12 amino acids. CDR1 and CDR2 (germline): SGHNT, YENEEA. As DNA, the CDR3 is TGTGCCAGCAGCTTACGACAGCTGGAGGCTTTCTTT. Its protein product is CASSLRQLEAFF.

This rearrangement joins TRBV6-2 or TRBV6-3 to TRBJ2-1; either TRBD1 or TRBD2 may supply D (5 bases each). Germline V gene lookup returns CDR1 MNHEY and CDR2 SVGEGT. CDR3 size: 14 residues. V was shortened by 5 bases and J by 4 bases, with 12 bases between the two germline ends. Here the CDR3 reads CASSPGTPYNEQFF. The CDR3 region has the DNA TGTGCCAGCAGTCCCGGGACGCCGTACAATGAGCAGTTCTTC.

This clonotype occurred many times. This chain connects TRBV12-3 or TRBV12-4 to TRBJ2-2, with D possibly matching TRBD2 (7 bases). The CDR3 is 15 amino acids. Trimming pared 8 bases from V and 5 bases from J, leaving 18 bases between. This CDR3 is CASLPGGGNTGELFF. In DNA, the CDR3 is TGTGCCAGCCTTCCGGGGGGCGGAAATACCGGGGAGCTGTTTTTT.

At least ten counts were recorded for this clonotype. This chain links TRBV9 with TRBJ1-4; D is unresolved. The CDR3 totals 15 residues. CDR1 and CDR2 from the germline V gene are SGDLS and YYNGEE. Trimming removed 0 bases at V and 0 bases at J, with 6 bases between. The CDR3, as DNA: TGTGCCAGCAGCGTAGGAGCTGCAACTAATGAAAAACTGTTTTTT. It specifies CASSVGAATNEKLFF.

This clonotype has at least ten counts. This CDR3 reads CASSRDNQPQHF. CDR3 DNA: TGTGCCAGCAGCAGGGATAATCAGCCCCAGCATTTT. The chain employs TRBV12-3 or TRBV12-4 and TRBJ1-5; possible D gene TRBD1, 5 bases. This CDR3 comprises 12 residues. With 6 bases removed from V and 4 bases from J, the gap between germline ends came to 7 bases.

The chain recombines TRBV27 with TRBJ2-4; no clear D. From germline, CDR1 is MNHEY and CDR2 SMNVEV (reference sequence). With 2 bases removed from V and 2 bases from J, the gap between germline ends came to 4 bases. This CDR3 is built from 13 residues. The CDR3 DNA is TGTGCCAGCAGTTTAGGGCCCAAAAACATTCAGTACTTC. This translates into CASSLGPKNIQYF.

This clonotype was recorded many times. The V call is TRBV2, the J call TRBJ2-2; 10 nucleotides agree with TRBD1. CDR3 length: 16 residues. V trimming: 10 bases; J trimming: 3 bases; junction bases outside the gene matches: 11. The germline CDR1 and CDR2 sequences are SNHLY and FYNNEI. CDR3 nucleotide sequence: TGTGCCATCACCCGAGCCGGGACAGGGGACACCGGGGAGCTGTTTTTT. Amino acids: CAITRAGTGDTGELFF.

This clonotype appeared many times. This chain joins TRBV11-2 and TRBJ1-5; no clear D gene. CDR1 and CDR2 (germline): SGHAT, FQNNGV. Between the trimmed V and J ends, which lost 5 bases and 2 bases, there was a span of 13 bases. The length of the CDR3 is 15 residues. The CDR3 nucleotides are TGTGCCAGCAGCGAGGAAGTCGTCGGCAATCAGCCCCAGCATTTT. This gives the protein CASSEEVVGNQPQHF.

This CDR3 reads CASSALAQQFF. CDR3 DNA sequence: TGTGCCAGCAGCGCCCTAGCACAGCAGTTCTTC. The chain joins TRBV6-2 or TRBV6-3 to TRBJ2-1, with D possibly matching TRBD2 (5 bases). The CDR3 length is 11 residues. V lost 6 bases and J 11 bases, leaving 11 bases between the germline ends. In germline, CDR1 is MNHEY, CDR2 SVGEGT.

V gene TRBV10-2 combines with J gene TRBJ1-1; possible D gene TRBD1, 6 bases. Trimming stripped 7 bases from V and 6 bases from J, with 12 bases between. The CDR3 spans 12 residues. Germline CDR1 reads WSHSY; CDR2 reads SAAADI. CDR3 nucleotides: TGCGCCAGCAACGAGGGGGACGCTGAAGCTTTCTTT. Translated: CASNEGDAEAFF.

This sequence joins TRBV5-5 and TRBJ2-1, with D perhaps TRBD2 (6 bases). CDR1 is SGHKS and CDR2 is YYEKEE in the germline V gene (reference sequence). The length of the CDR3 is 15 residues. V lost 0 bases, J lost 10 bases, and 17 bases lay in between. This CDR3 is CASSLGDSWSYEQFF. DNA for the CDR3: TGTGCCAGCAGCTTGGGGGACTCGTGGTCCTACGAGCAGTTCTTC.